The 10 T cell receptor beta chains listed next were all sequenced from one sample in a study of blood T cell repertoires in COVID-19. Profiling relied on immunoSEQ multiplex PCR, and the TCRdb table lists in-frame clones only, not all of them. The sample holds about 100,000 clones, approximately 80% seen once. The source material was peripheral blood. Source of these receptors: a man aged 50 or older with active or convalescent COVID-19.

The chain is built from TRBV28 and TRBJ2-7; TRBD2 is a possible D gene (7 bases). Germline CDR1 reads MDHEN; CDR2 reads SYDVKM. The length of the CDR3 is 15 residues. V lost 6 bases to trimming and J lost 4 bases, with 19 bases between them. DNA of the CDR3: TGTGCCAGCAGCCTGGGGGGGACACCTTCATACGAGCAGTACTTC. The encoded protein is CASSLGGTPSYEQYF.

The CDR3 protein is CASAFWGVGGNEKLFF. CDR3 DNA: TGTGCCAGCGCATTTTGGGGTGTCGGGGGTAATGAAAAACTGTTTTTT. The genes are TRBV2 and TRBJ1-4; D may be TRBD1 (5 bases). Germline CDR1 and CDR2: SNHLY and FYNNEI. Between the trimmed V and J ends, which lost 8 bases and 4 bases, there was a span of 20 bases. The CDR3 has 16 amino acids.

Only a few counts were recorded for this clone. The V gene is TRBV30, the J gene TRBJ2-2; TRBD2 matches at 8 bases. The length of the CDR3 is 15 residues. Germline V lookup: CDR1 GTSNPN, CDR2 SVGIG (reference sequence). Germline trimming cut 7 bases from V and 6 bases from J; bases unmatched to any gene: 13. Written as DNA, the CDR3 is TGTGCCTTCAGTCCCGGGAGGGCAGTCCCCGGGGAGCTGTTTTTT. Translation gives CAFSPGRAVPGELFF.

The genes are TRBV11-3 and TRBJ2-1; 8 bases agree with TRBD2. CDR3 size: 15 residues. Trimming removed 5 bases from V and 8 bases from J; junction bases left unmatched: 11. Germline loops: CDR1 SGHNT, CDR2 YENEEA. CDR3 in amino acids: CASSETSGPFDEQFF. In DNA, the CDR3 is TGTGCCAGCAGCGAAACTAGCGGTCCTTTCGATGAGCAGTTCTTC.

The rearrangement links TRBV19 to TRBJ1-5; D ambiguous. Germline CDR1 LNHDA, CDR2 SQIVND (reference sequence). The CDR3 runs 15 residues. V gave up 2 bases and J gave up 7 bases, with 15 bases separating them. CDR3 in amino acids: CASSISHGEVQPQHF. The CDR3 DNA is TGTGCCAGTAGTATATCGCACGGGGAGGTCCAGCCCCAGCATTTT.

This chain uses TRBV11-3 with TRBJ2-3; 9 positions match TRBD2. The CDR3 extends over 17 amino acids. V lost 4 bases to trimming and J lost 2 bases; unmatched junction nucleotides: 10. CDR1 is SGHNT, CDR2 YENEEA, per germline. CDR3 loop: CASSYDLLAGFTDTQYF. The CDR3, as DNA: TGTGCCAGCAGCTACGACTTACTAGCGGGTTTCACAGATACGCAGTATTTT. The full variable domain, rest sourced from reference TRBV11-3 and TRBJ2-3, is EAGVVQSPRYKIIEKKQPVAFWCNPISGHNTLYWYLQNLGQGPELLIRYENEEAVDDSQLPKDRFSAERLKGVDSTLKIQPAELGDSAVYLCASSYDLLAGFTDTQYFGPGTRLTVL.

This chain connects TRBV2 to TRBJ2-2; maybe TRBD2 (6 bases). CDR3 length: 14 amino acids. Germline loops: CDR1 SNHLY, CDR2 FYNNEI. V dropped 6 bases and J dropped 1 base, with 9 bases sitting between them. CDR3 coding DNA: TGTGCCAGCAGAGGGCGGGAGAACACCGGGGAGCTGTTTTTT. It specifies CASRGRENTGELFF.

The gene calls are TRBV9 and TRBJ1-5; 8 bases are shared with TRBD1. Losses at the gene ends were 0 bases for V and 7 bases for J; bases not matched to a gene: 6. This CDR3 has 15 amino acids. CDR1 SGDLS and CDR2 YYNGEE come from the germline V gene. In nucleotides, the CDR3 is TGTGCCAGCAGCGTAGCTGGACAGGGTGGCCAGCCCCAGCATTTT. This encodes CASSVAGQGGQPQHF.

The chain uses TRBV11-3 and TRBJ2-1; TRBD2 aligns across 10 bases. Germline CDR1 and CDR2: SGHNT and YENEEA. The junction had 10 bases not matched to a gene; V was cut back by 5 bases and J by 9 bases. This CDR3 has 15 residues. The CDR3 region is CASSESGRAVIEQFF. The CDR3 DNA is TGTGCCAGCAGCGAGAGCGGGAGGGCAGTTATTGAGCAGTTCTTC.

The CDR3 here is CASMPVGGNYGYTF. The CDR3 DNA follows: TGTGCCAGCATGCCTGTTGGGGGGAACTATGGCTACACCTTC. This chain connects TRBV5-5 to TRBJ1-2; possibly TRBD1 for D (5 bases). Germline V lookup: CDR1 SGHKS, CDR2 YYEKEE (reference sequence). The V end was cut by 6 bases, the J end by 2 bases, with 14 bases between. This CDR3 is built from 14 residues. Supplemented by reference TRBV5-5 and TRBJ1-2, the full variable domain reads DAGVTQSPTHLIKTRGQQVTLRCSPISGHKSVSWYQQVLGQGPQFIFQYYEKEERGRGNFPDRFSARQFPNYSSELNVNALLLGDSALYLCASMPVGGNYGYTFGSGTRLTVV.